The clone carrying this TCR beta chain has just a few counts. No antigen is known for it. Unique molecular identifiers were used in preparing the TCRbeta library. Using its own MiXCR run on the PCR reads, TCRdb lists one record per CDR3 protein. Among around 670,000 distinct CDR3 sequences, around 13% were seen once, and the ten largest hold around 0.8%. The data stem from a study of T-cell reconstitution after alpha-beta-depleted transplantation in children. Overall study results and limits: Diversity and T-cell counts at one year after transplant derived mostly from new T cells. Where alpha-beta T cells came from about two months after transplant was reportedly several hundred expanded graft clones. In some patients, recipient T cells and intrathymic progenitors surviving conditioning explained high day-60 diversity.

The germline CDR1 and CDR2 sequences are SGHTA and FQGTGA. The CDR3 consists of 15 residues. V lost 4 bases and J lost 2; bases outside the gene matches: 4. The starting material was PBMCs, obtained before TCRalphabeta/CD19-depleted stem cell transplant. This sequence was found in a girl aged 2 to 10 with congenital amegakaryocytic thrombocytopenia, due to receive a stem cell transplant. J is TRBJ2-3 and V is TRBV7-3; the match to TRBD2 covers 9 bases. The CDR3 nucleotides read TGTGCCAGCAGCTCCCTAGCGGGACCCACAGATACGCAGTATTTT. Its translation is CASSSLAGPTDTQYF. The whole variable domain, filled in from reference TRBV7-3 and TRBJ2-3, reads GAGVSQTPSNKVTEKGKYVELRCDPISGHTALYWYRQSLGQGPEFLIYFQGTGAADDSGLPNDRFFAVRPEGSVSTLKIQRTERGDSAVYLCASSSLAGPTDTQYFGPGTRLTVL.